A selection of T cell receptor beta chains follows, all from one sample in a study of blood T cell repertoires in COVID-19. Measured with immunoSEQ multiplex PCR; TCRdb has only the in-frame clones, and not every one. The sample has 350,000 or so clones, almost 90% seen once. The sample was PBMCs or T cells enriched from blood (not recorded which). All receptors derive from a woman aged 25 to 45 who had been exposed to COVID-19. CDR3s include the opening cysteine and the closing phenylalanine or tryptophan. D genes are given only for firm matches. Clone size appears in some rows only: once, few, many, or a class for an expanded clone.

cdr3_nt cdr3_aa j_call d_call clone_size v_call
TGTGCCAGCAGCCAAGAGGGGGGACAGGGTCCCTACAATCAGCCCCAGCATTTT CASSQEGGQGPYNQPQHF TRBJ1-5 TRBD1 - TRBV3-1/TRBV3-2
TGTGCCAGCAGCCCCCGCATGTCCTGGGCTAGCTTCACCTACGAGCAGTACTTC CASSPRMSWASFTYEQYF TRBJ2-7 - - TRBV7-6
TGTGCCAGCAGCTTGACAGGGGGCTACGAGCAGTACTTC CASSLTGGYEQYF TRBJ2-7 TRBD1 - TRBV11-1
TGTGCCAGCTCACCAGCGCTGAGGGAGGAGACCCAGTACTTC CASSPALREETQYF TRBJ2-5 - - TRBV18
TGTGCCAGCAGCCAGGAATTCCACACTGAAGCTTTCTTT CASSQEFHTEAFF TRBJ1-1 - - TRBV7-9
TGCAGCGTTGATGACAGTCTACTCTCTGGGGCCAACGTCCTGACTTTC CSVDDSLLSGANVLTF TRBJ2-6 - - TRBV29-1
TGTGCCAGCAGCTTAACTTATATGACAGGGGTGAGTACCGGGGAGCTGTTTTTT CASSLTYMTGVSTGELFF TRBJ2-2 TRBD1 few TRBV7-3
TGCAGCGTTACAGACTACTCTGGAAACACCATATATTTT CSVTDYSGNTIYF TRBJ1-3 - - TRBV29-1
TGTGCCAGCAGCGTGGGGACTAGCTCGGCCGGGGAGCTGTTTTTT CASSVGTSSAGELFF TRBJ2-2 TRBD2 once TRBV9
TGCGCCAGCAGCTTGGTGGAGGGCGGCGGGGAGCTGTTTTTT CASSLVEGGGELFF TRBJ2-2 - - TRBV5-1